The rows below give T cell receptor beta chains drawn from one sample of a study of cytomegalovirus exposure and HLA in healthy donors. The data were produced by immunoSEQ multiplex PCR, yet TCRdb's version contains in-frame clones alone and is incomplete. The repertoire includes under 250,000 clones, around 85% of them detected once, and about 1.8% sits in the top ten. The sequencing input was PBMCs. These receptors were collected from a man over 45 in good health and CMV-seronegative. The CDR3 runs from the conserved cysteine through the conserved F or W. The D gene is left open where the match is weak. Expanded clones get a size class; other rows say once, few or many, or leave the size out.

clone size | J gene | D gene | V gene | CDR3 DNA | CDR3 protein
. | TRBJ2-3 | TRBD1 | TRBV9 | TGTGCCAGCAGCTACCGACAGGGATCCCAAGATACGCAGTATTTT | CASSYRQGSQDTQYF
. | TRBJ2-2 | TRBD1 | TRBV5-4 | TGTGCCAGCAGCTTGCCGACAGGGGAAAACACCGGGGAGCTGTTTTTT | CASSLPTGENTGELFF
few | TRBJ1-2 | . | TRBV28 | TGTGCCAGCAGTCCAGAGGCCTTTAGGGGCTACACCTTC | CASSPEAFRGYTF
once | TRBJ2-3 | . | TRBV9 | TGTGCCAGCAGCGGAGGGGCTAGCGAGGCAGATACGCAGTATTTT | CASSGGASEADTQYF
. | TRBJ2-7 | . | TRBV15 | TGTGCCACCAGCCCTAGGAGGGACAGCTCCTACGAGCAGTACTTC | CATSPRRDSSYEQYF
. | TRBJ2-1 | . | TRBV5-1 | TGCGCCAGCAGCCCGGGGGGGGACAGCTTATCCTACAATGAGCAGTTCTTC | CASSPGGDSLSYNEQFF
. | TRBJ2-7 | TRBD1 | TRBV5-1 | TGCGCCAGCAGCTTGGGGACTGGACAGGGCAGGTACGAGCAGTACTTC | CASSLGTGQGRYEQYF
few | TRBJ2-2 | TRBD1 | TRBV30 | TGTGCCTGGACAGGGGACAGAGACACCGGGGAGCTGTTTTTT | CAWTGDRDTGELFF
. | TRBJ2-2 | . | TRBV6-5 | TGTGCCAGCAGTTACGGACTGAACACCGGGGAGCTGTTTTTT | CASSYGLNTGELFF
few | TRBJ2-1 | TRBD1 | TRBV5-1 | TGCGCCAGTTCTACAGGGGGTAGTAGCTACAATGAGCAGTTCTTC | CASSTGGSSYNEQFF
. | TRBJ1-2 | . | TRBV2 | TGTGCCAGCAGTCGTGGGGGCCCCTATGGCTACACCTTC | CASSRGGPYGYTF
. | TRBJ2-4 | . | TRBV5-1 | TGCGCCAGCAGCTTCGTTCCTGGGGGGGCGAGGGACATTCAGTACTTC | CASSFVPGGARDIQYF
. | TRBJ2-7 | TRBD2 | TRBV27 | TGTGCCAGCACCTCTTGGGACAGACTGACTAGCGGGAGCTACGAGCAGTACTTC | CASTSWDRLTSGSYEQYF
. | TRBJ2-7 | . | TRBV29-1 | TGCAGCGTTGAATCTTCTCAAACGGGTTACGAGCAGTACTTC | CSVESSQTGYEQYF
. | TRBJ1-4 | . | TRBV19 | TGTGCCAGTAATACCGGACACCATGAAAAACTGTTTTTT | CASNTGHHEKLFF
. | TRBJ1-5 | . | TRBV18 | TGTGCCAGCTCACCAGGGACGGGGGGTTCGCGTCAGCCCCAGCATTTT | CASSPGTGGSRQPQHF
. | TRBJ2-3 | TRBD2 | TRBV18 | TGTGCCAGCTCCCCCATAGCGGGAGCAGATACGCAGTATTTT | CASSPIAGADTQYF
. | TRBJ2-3 | TRBD2 | TRBV11-2 | TGTGCCAGCAGCTTGGGACTAGCGGGAAGCACAGATACGCAGTATTTT | CASSLGLAGSTDTQYF
. | TRBJ1-2 | . | TRBV5-1 | TGCGCCAGTACAGGGAACTATGGCTACACCTTC | CASTGNYGYTF
. | TRBJ2-1 | TRBD1 | TRBV30 | TGTGCCTGGAGTGGGACAGGCTGGGAGCAGTTCTTC | CAWSGTGWEQFF
. | TRBJ2-3 | . | TRBV30 | TGTGCCTGGACGAGAGGGGGGAGGGAGGATACGCAGTATTTT | CAWTRGGREDTQYF
. | TRBJ1-4 | . | TRBV7-2 | TGTGCCAGCAGCTCCAGTTCGGGACTGATCGATGAAAAACTGTTTTTT | CASSSSSGLIDEKLFF
. | TRBJ2-1 | . | TRBV28 | TGTGCCAGCAGCCCCCCCGGGACTTCGTACTCCTACAATGAGCAGTTCTTC | CASSPPGTSYSYNEQFF
. | TRBJ2-3 | TRBD1 | TRBV27 | TGTGCCAGCAGCTTTTCAAACCCTGACAGGGGGAGACGCACAGATACGCAGTATTTT | CASSFSNPDRGRRTDTQYF
. | TRBJ2-3 | . | TRBV6-5 | TGTGCCAGCAGTCGTAGCGACGATACGCAGTATTTT | CASSRSDDTQYF
. | TRBJ2-7 | . | TRBV14 | TGTGCCAGCAGCCACCCGGGAGAGAGCTACGAGCAGTACTTC | CASSHPGESYEQYF